Following are 21 T cell receptor beta chains from one sample sequenced in a study of blood T cell repertoires in COVID-19. Sequenced by immunoSEQ multiplex PCR; TCRdb stores in-frame clones only, minus some. The sample has 210,000 or so clones; 92% are singletons. The specimen was peripheral blood. The receptors were gathered from a man aged 30 to 39 with acute or convalescent COVID-19.

The V call is TRBV7-3, the J call TRBJ2-5; 8 nucleotides align to TRBD2. Germline trimming cut 2 bases from V and 5 bases from J; bases unmatched to any gene: 7. The V gene's germline CDR1 is SGHTA and CDR2 FQGTGA. This CDR3 has 15 residues. The chain's CDR3 is CASSLSSGGGETQYF. The CDR3 DNA reads TGTGCCAGCAGCTTATCGAGCGGGGGTGGGGAGACCCAGTACTTC.

This chain connects TRBV15 to TRBJ1-5, with TRBD1 matching 7 bases. The CDR3 extends over 16 amino acids. Germline lookup yields CDR1 LNHNV and CDR2 YYDKDF (reference sequence). Losses at the gene ends were 0 bases for V and 3 bases for J; bases not matched to a gene: 5. The CDR3 DNA follows: TGTGCCACCAGCAGAGACAGGGGGACAGCCAATCAGCCCCAGCATTTT. It yields the protein CATSRDRGTANQPQHF.

The chain carries TRBV4-2 and TRBJ2-6, with 11 positions matching TRBD2. CDR1 LGHNA and CDR2 YNFKEQ come from the germline V gene. V gave up 1 base and J gave up 2 bases; unmatched junction bases: 10. The CDR3 is 20 residues long. The CDR3 sequence is CASSQGFSSGGPPGANVLTF. The CDR3 nucleotides are TGTGCCAGCAGCCAAGGTTTCTCTAGCGGGGGGCCACCTGGGGCCAACGTCCTGACTTTC.

This rearrangement joins TRBV4-1 to TRBJ2-1, with D hard to call. The CDR3 is made up of 12 amino acids. Germline V lookup: CDR1 MGHRA, CDR2 YSYEKL. The V gene lost 1 base and the J gene lost 11 bases, with 9 bases spanning the gap. CDR3 amino acids: CASSQVTEKQFF. CDR3 coding DNA: TGCGCCAGCAGCCAAGTCACCGAGAAGCAGTTCTTC.

J is TRBJ2-3 and V is TRBV28; 8 positions match TRBD1. Trimming took 5 bases from V and 0 from J; bases not matched to a gene: 13. The germline gives CDR1 MDHEN, CDR2 SYDVKM. The CDR3 consists of 18 residues. The CDR3 spells CASSGRTFWDRSTDTQYF. The CDR3 region has the DNA TGTGCCAGCAGTGGGAGAACTTTTTGGGACAGGAGCACAGATACGCAGTATTTT.

The chain couples TRBV6-5 to TRBJ1-1; no reliable D call. Trimming left V 0 bases short and J 6 bases short, with 17 bases between. The CDR3 sequence is 16 residues long. Germline loops: CDR1 MNHEY, CDR2 SVGAGI. Here the CDR3 reads CASSYSIWWSKAEAFF. DNA for the CDR3: TGTGCCAGCAGTTACTCGATTTGGTGGAGTAAAGCTGAAGCTTTCTTT.

Remarks on this clone: The DNA is omitted, as the CDR3 cannot be located on it reliably, and the CDR3 follows TCRdb's listing. The chain links TRBV27 to TRBJ1-6. Counting both end residues, the CDR3 totals 16 amino acids. Germline V gene lookup returns CDR1 MNHEY and CDR2 SMNVEV (reference sequence). The CDR3 is CASSFLAGRPHSPLHF.

In this sample, this clone turned up once. The J gene is TRBJ1-4, the V gene TRBV4-1; a weak D match, TRBD1 (6 bases). Germline CDR1 is MGHRA and CDR2 is YSYEKL. The CDR3 has 19 residues. V lost 2 bases to trimming and J lost 6 bases, with 25 bases between them. This CDR3 is CASSQQTGTRVLGDEKLFF. For the CDR3, the DNA is TGCGCCAGCAGCCAACAAACCGGGACAAGGGTTTTAGGTGATGAAAAACTGTTTTTT.

The V gene is TRBV28, the J gene TRBJ2-5, with D unresolved. This CDR3 contains 14 residues. V was cut by 4 bases and J by 1 base, with 10 bases left in between. Germline V lookup: CDR1 MDHEN, CDR2 SYDVKM. CDR3 coding DNA: TGTGCCAGCAGTTCGCGCGGCGGCCAAGAGACCCAGTACTTC. As protein: CASSSRGGQETQYF. The whole variable domain, filled in from reference TRBV28 and TRBJ2-5, reads DVKVTQSSRYLVKRTGEKVFLECVQDMDHENMFWYRQDPGLGLRLIYFSYDVKMKEKGDIPEGYSVSREKKERFSLILESASTNQTSMYLCASSSRGGQETQYFGPGTRLLVL.

The chain has TRBV3-1 (or the pseudogene TRBV3-2) and TRBJ2-2; 11 nucleotides line up with TRBD2. This CDR3 has 17 residues. Germline CDR1 LGHDT, CDR2 YNNKEL (reference sequence). The V gene end was trimmed by 0 bases and the J gene end by 6 bases; junction bases not matched to a gene: 6. CDR3 protein: CASSQERSGGGPGELFF. The CDR3, as DNA: TGTGCCAGCAGCCAAGAGCGTAGCGGGGGGGGTCCCGGGGAGCTGTTTTTT.

This sequence joins TRBV30 and TRBJ2-3; tentatively, D is TRBD1 (5 bases). The V and J ends lost 6 bases and 2 bases respectively, with 12 bases between them. CDR1 is GTSNPN, CDR2 SVGIG, per germline (reference sequence). The CDR3 runs to 13 residues. CDR3 amino acids: CACQTENTDTQYF. The CDR3 DNA reads as TGTGCCTGCCAGACAGAAAACACAGATACGCAGTATTTT.

The chain employs TRBV29-1 and TRBJ1-2; TRBD1 aligns across 10 bases. This CDR3 spans 13 amino acids. The junction had 2 bases not matched to a gene; V was cut back by 2 bases and J by 5 bases. Germline-derived CDR1 and CDR2 are SQVTM and ANQGSEA. CDR3 loop: CSVERDRGYGYTF. In DNA form, the CDR3 reads TGCAGCGTTGAAAGGGACAGGGGATATGGCTACACCTTC.

This chain connects TRBV2 to TRBJ2-5; tentative D call: TRBD2 (5 bases). The CDR3 extends over 12 amino acids. Trimming removed 4 bases from V and 12 bases from J, with 15 bases in between. CDR1 SNHLY and CDR2 FYNNEI come from the germline V gene. The CDR3 region is CASSGSSGAEYF. DNA for the CDR3: TGTGCCAGCAGTGGTTCGAGCGGAGCCGAGTACTTC.

The chain links TRBV15 to TRBJ2-7; 9 nucleotides line up with TRBD1. The J segment lost 3 bases and the V segment lost 0 bases, leaving 0 bases of the junction unmatched. CDR3 length: 14 residues. Germline V lookup: CDR1 LNHNV, CDR2 YYDKDF (reference sequence). The CDR3 DNA sequence: TGTGCCACCAGCAGAGAGGGACAGGGCTACGAGCAGTACTTC. Residues: CATSREGQGYEQYF. Looking up the rest from reference TRBV15 and TRBJ2-7 gives the full variable domain: DAMVIQNPRYQVTQFGKPVTLSCSQTLNHNVMYWYQQKSSQAPKLLFHYYDKDFNNEADTPDNFQSRRPNTSFCFLDIRSPGLGDTAMYLCATSREGQGYEQYFGPGTRLTVT.

The chain recombines TRBV5-1 with TRBJ1-2; D perhaps matches TRBD1 (6 bases). This CDR3 is built from 13 residues. The V end was cut by 2 bases, the J end by 8 bases, with 13 bases between. Germline lookup yields CDR1 SGHRS and CDR2 YFSETQ. DNA for the CDR3: TGCGCCAGCAGCTTTGGTGGGGGCAGGGGCTACACCTTC. Translation: CASSFGGGRGYTF.

The chain carries TRBV5-1 and TRBJ1-5; D is unresolved. V was clipped by 0 bases and J by 9 bases, with 10 bases between them. Germline V lookup: CDR1 SGHRS, CDR2 YFSETQ. CDR3 length: 13 residues. The CDR3 coding sequence is TGCGCCAGCAGCTTGGAATTTGCAGGGCCCCAGCATTTT. Translating gives CASSLEFAGPQHF. Full variable domain (missing parts from reference TRBV5-1 and TRBJ1-5): KAGVTQTPRYLIKTRGQQVTLSCSPISGHRSVSWYQQTPGQGLQFLFEYFSETQRNKGNFPGRFSGRQFSNSRSEMNVSTLELGDSALYLCASSLEFAGPQHFGDGTRLSIL.

V and J are TRBV6-6 and TRBJ2-5; D uncertain. The CDR3 totals 13 residues. The V gene lost 7 bases and the J gene lost 2 bases, with 11 bases spanning the gap. Germline CDR1 is MNHNY and CDR2 is SVGAGI (reference sequence). This chain's CDR3 is CASMPTIQETQYF. DNA of the CDR3: TGTGCCAGCATGCCAACAATTCAAGAGACCCAGTACTTC.

V usage is TRBV6-6 and J usage is TRBJ2-2; 8 nucleotides match TRBD2. Trimming took 3 bases from V and 1 from J; bases not matched to a gene: 1. The germline V gene has CDR1 MNHNY and CDR2 SVGAGI (reference sequence). This CDR3 spans 15 amino acids. CDR3 sequence reads: CASSYTSGNTGELFF. DNA of the CDR3: TGTGCCAGCAGTTATACTAGCGGGAACACCGGGGAGCTGTTTTTT.

The chain combines TRBV19 with TRBJ2-5; 8 nucleotides line up with TRBD1. CDR1 is LNHDA, CDR2 SQIVND, per germline (reference sequence). The CDR3 length is 17 residues. The V segment lost 4 bases and the J segment 6 bases; nucleotides outside the gene matches: 16. The CDR3: CASSNRARAGGVKTQYF. CDR3 DNA: TGTGCCAGTAGTAACAGGGCGCGGGCAGGGGGCGTAAAGACCCAGTACTTC.

CDR3 in amino acids: CASSQDGSGRARDTQYF. The CDR3 coding sequence is TGTGCCAGCAGCCAAGACGGAAGCGGGAGGGCCAGAGATACGCAGTATTTT. The chain uses TRBV3-1 (or the pseudogene TRBV3-2) and TRBJ2-3, with 10 bases identical to TRBD2. The CDR3 loop spans 17 amino acids. Germline loops: CDR1 LGHDT, CDR2 YNNKEL (reference sequence). J gave up 5 bases and V 0 bases, and 8 bases lay outside the gene matches.

The chain uses TRBV5-1 and TRBJ2-7, with 10 bases lining up with TRBD1. The CDR3 spans 13 residues. The germline gives CDR1 SGHRS, CDR2 YFSETQ. The V gene end was trimmed by 0 bases and the J gene end by 6 bases; junction bases not matched to a gene: 0. The CDR3 sequence is CASSLGQGAEQYF. The CDR3, as DNA: TGCGCCAGCAGCTTGGGACAGGGGGCCGAGCAGTACTTC. The variable domain in full, with the rest retrieved from reference TRBV5-1 and TRBJ2-7, is KAGVTQTPRYLIKTRGQQVTLSCSPISGHRSVSWYQQTPGQGLQFLFEYFSETQRNKGNFPGRFSGRQFSNSRSEMNVSTLELGDSALYLCASSLGQGAEQYFGPGTRLTVT.